The entry below gives a single T cell receptor (beta chain) sequence along with its context. The patients had locally advanced or metastatic urothelial carcinoma. The number of samples from each patient was between 1 and 8, taken pretreatment and on-treatment. This record belongs to a study of PD-L1 blockade in urothelial cancer. Study information: Each patient had 0 to 3 earlier chemotherapy regimens.

The protocol was immunoSEQ multiplex PCR, while the TCRdb copy is restricted to in-frame clones and leaves out a portion. The sample includes about 14,000 clones, roughly 90% of them seen just once. Germline lookup yields CDR1 MNHNS and CDR2 SASEGT. Trimming removed 8 bases from V and 1 base from J, with 12 bases in between. The CDR3 is made up of 15 amino acids. Material: PBMCs, obtained around atezolizumab (anti-PD-L1) treatment. This chain connects TRBV6-1 to TRBJ2-6; a weak D match, TRBD1 (5 bases). This TCR was recovered from a man between 65 and 85 years old with urothelial cancer. The CDR3 sequence is CASGSAGSGANVLTF. In DNA, the CDR3 is TGTGCCAGCGGAAGCGCAGGGTCTGGGGCCAACGTCCTGACTTTC.